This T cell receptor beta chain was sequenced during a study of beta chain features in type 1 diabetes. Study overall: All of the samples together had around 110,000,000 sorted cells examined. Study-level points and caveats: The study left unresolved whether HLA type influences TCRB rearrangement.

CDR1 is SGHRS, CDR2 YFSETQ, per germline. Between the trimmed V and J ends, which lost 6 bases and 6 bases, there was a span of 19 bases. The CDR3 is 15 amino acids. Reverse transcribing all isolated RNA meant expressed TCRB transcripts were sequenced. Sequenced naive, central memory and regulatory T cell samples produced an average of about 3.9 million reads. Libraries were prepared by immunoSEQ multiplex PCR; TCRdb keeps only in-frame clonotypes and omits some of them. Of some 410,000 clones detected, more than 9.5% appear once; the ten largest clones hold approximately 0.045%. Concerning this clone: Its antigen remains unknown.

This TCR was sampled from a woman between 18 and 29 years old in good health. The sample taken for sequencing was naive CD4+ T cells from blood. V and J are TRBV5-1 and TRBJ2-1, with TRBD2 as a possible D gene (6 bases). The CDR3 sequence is CASNGEARPLNEQFF. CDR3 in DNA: TGCGCCAGCAATGGGGAGGCTAGGCCTCTCAATGAGCAGTTCTTC.